A single sample gave rise to the 17 T cell receptor beta chains below, sequenced in a study of T cell repertoires in cytomegalovirus infection. TCRdb ran MiXCR on the reads and lists one entry per CDR3 protein. Here the sample spans fewer than 200,000 distinct CDR3 sequences, around 20% being singletons. Sequenced: PBMCs. The receptor set was obtained from a human donor in good health (CMV status not recorded). Some clones in this sample may be carry-over from other donors' samples.

This clonotype has a count of ten or more. V is TRBV7-2 and J is TRBJ2-7; TRBD1 is a possible D gene (6 bases). Between the trimmed V and J ends, which lost 1 base and 5 bases, there was a span of 15 bases. CDR1 and CDR2 from the germline V gene are SGHTA and FQGNSA. The CDR3 consists of 15 residues. The DNA for the CDR3 is TGTGCCAGCAGCTTAGGGTCAGGGCAGGGGAACGAGCAGTACTTC. Residues: CASSLGSGQGNEQYF.

The V and J genes are TRBV5-1 and TRBJ2-5, with D tentatively TRBD1 (6 bases). The germline V gene encodes CDR1 SGHRS and CDR2 YFSETQ. CDR3 length: 15 residues. V lost 3 bases and J lost 3, with 15 bases in between. The CDR3 DNA follows: TGCGCCAGCAGCTCTTTACAGGGCCGGGAAGAGACCCAGTACTTC. This codes for CASSSLQGREETQYF.

The V and J genes are TRBV12-3 or TRBV12-4 and TRBJ2-1; possible D gene TRBD1, 6 bases. V was trimmed by 6 bases and J by 4 bases, leaving 16 bases between them. The CDR3 totals 15 residues. The CDR3 reads CASSPSRDTYNEQFF. The CDR3 DNA follows: TGTGCCAGCAGCCCAAGCCGGGACACATACAATGAGCAGTTCTTC.

This clonotype was counted only a few times. The chain links TRBV6-2 or TRBV6-3 to TRBJ1-3; no reliable D call. This CDR3 contains 17 residues. V was shortened by 0 bases and J by 0 bases, with 12 bases between the two germline ends. Germline V gene sequence: CDR1 MNHEY, CDR2 SVGEGT. The CDR3 sequence: CASSYSRMNSSGNTIYF. DNA of the CDR3: TGTGCCAGCAGTTACTCTCGAATGAATTCCTCTGGAAACACCATATATTTT.

The chain joins TRBV27 to TRBJ1-1; a weak D match, TRBD1 (6 bases). The V and J ends lost 6 bases and 2 bases respectively, with 13 bases between them. Looked up from germline, CDR1 is MNHEY and CDR2 is SMNVEV (reference sequence). CDR3 length: 14 residues. CDR3 residues: CASSRGQFNTEAFF. Here the CDR3 DNA reads TGTGCCAGCAGCAGAGGACAGTTCAACACTGAAGCTTTCTTT.

This clonotype has more than one count but fewer than ten. The V gene is TRBV6-2 or TRBV6-3, the J gene TRBJ2-5; a weak D match, TRBD1 (5 bases). V was clipped by 5 bases and J by 9 bases, with 10 bases between them. The CDR3 consists of 11 residues. CDR1 and CDR2 from the germline V gene are MNHEY and SVGEGT. The CDR3 nucleotides are TGTGCCAGCAGTCCGGAAGGGGCCCAGTACTTC. Translating it yields CASSPEGAQYF.

This clonotype came up many times. The chain is built from TRBV7-8 and TRBJ2-7, with TRBD2 matching over 8 bases. V lost 4 bases, J lost 6 bases, and 8 bases stayed unmatched. There are 14 residues in the CDR3. Germline V gene sequence: CDR1 SGHVS, CDR2 FQNEAQ. CDR3 bases: TGTGCCAGCAGCTCCCGCGGGGGGATCGGCGAGCAGTACTTC. Its protein product is CASSSRGGIGEQYF.

The CDR3, as DNA: TGCAGTGCCTCGACTAGCGGGGGCAATGAGCAGTTCTTC. Translating gives CSASTSGGNEQFF. V gene TRBV20-1 combines with J gene TRBJ2-1; 12 nucleotides line up with TRBD2. Germline V lookup: CDR1 DFQATT, CDR2 SNEGSKA (reference sequence). Losses at the gene ends were 6 bases for V and 6 bases for J; bases not matched to a gene: 3. The CDR3 length is 13 residues.

The chain uses TRBV29-1 and TRBJ2-5; D not certain. CDR1 is SQVTM and CDR2 is ANQGSEA in the germline V gene. The V end was cut by 4 bases, the J end by 5 bases, with 8 bases between. The CDR3 has 11 residues. CDR3 residues: CSVVIFETQYF. The CDR3 region has the DNA TGCAGCGTTGTAATTTTTGAGACCCAGTACTTC.

This clonotype was seen a handful of times. V usage is TRBV7-8 and J usage is TRBJ1-2, with 9 nucleotides matching TRBD1. The V and J ends lost 5 bases and 5 bases, in that order; junction bases with no gene match: 9. This CDR3 has 15 amino acids. CDR1 and CDR2 from the germline V gene are SGHVS and FQNEAQ. Here the CDR3 reads CASSPDRDRAYGYTF. In nucleotides, the CDR3 is TGTGCCAGCAGCCCTGACCGGGACAGGGCATATGGCTACACCTTC.

This clonotype has a handful of counts. V is TRBV5-4 and J is TRBJ2-7, with D perhaps being TRBD1 or TRBD2 (7 bases each). Germline V gene data show CDR1 as SGHNT and CDR2 as YYREEE (reference sequence). CDR3 length: 13 amino acids. V was pared by 4 bases and J by 5 bases, with 13 bases between. DNA of the CDR3: TGTGCCAGCAGCCCGGGGGGACAGAACGAGCAGTACTTC. Its translation: CASSPGGQNEQYF.

CDR3 coding DNA: TGTGCCAGCAGTTTAACTATCTCAGATACGCAGTATTTT. Protein product: CASSLTISDTQYF. The V gene is TRBV28, the J gene TRBJ2-3; D remains unclear. Germline V gene data show CDR1 as MDHEN and CDR2 as SYDVKM. V shed 2 bases and J shed 4 bases, with 7 bases lying between them. The CDR3 loop spans 13 amino acids. The full variable domain, in which reference TRBV28 and TRBJ2-3 provide the parts outside the CDR3, is DVKVTQSSRYLVKRTGEKVFLECVQDMDHENMFWYRQDPGLGLRLIYFSYDVKMKEKGDIPEGYSVSREKKERFSLILESASTNQTSMYLCASSLTISDTQYFGPGTRLTVL.

This clonotype was detected a few times. The chain is built from TRBV29-1 and TRBJ2-5; D is possibly TRBD1 (6 bases). Germline V gene sequence: CDR1 SQVTM, CDR2 ANQGSEA. This CDR3 contains 13 residues. Between the trimmed V and J ends, which lost 6 bases and 1 base, there was a span of 12 bases. CDR3 sequence: CSVAQGPQETQYF. For the CDR3, the DNA is TGCAGCGTCGCACAGGGACCCCAAGAGACCCAGTACTTC.

The chain employs TRBV2 and TRBJ1-4; no clear D. The CDR3 consists of 14 residues. V was trimmed by 0 bases and J by 8 bases, leaving 10 bases between them. Germline V gives CDR1 SNHLY, CDR2 FYNNEI. CDR3 residues: CASSEAWAGEKLFF. The CDR3 nucleotides read TGTGCCAGCAGTGAAGCGTGGGCTGGCGAAAAACTGTTTTTT. Full variable domain (rest looked up from reference TRBV2 and TRBJ1-4): EPEVTQTPSHQVTQMGQEVILRCVPISNHLYFYWYRQILGQKVEFLVSFYNNEISEKSEIFDDQFSVERPDGSNFTLKIRSTKLEDSAMYFCASSEAWAGEKLFFGSGTQLSVL.

The chain employs TRBV10-3 and TRBJ2-1; D gene ambiguous. Looked up from germline, CDR1 is ENHRY and CDR2 is SYGVKD. The CDR3 runs 13 residues. V lost 2 bases to trimming and J lost 7 bases, with 9 bases between them. The CDR3: CAISEGSTNEQFF. CDR3 nucleotide sequence: TGTGCCATCAGTGAGGGCTCAACTAATGAGCAGTTCTTC.

At least ten counts were recorded for this clonotype. The chain carries TRBV7-2 and TRBJ2-7; 7 bases fit TRBD2. With V trimmed by 3 bases and J by 3 bases, 14 bases remained unmatched. The CDR3 contains 17 residues. Germline V gene sequence: CDR1 SGHTA, CDR2 FQGNSA. CDR3 protein: CASSFLKSGTILYEQYF. The CDR3 DNA reads as TGTGCCAGCAGCTTTCTCAAATCCGGGACTATTCTCTACGAGCAGTACTTC.

This clonotype showed up many times. The V gene is TRBV12-3 or TRBV12-4, the J gene TRBJ1-2; tentatively, D is TRBD1 (6 bases). Trimming removed 4 bases at V and 10 bases at J, with 13 bases between. This CDR3 comprises 12 residues. In DNA form, the CDR3 reads TGTGCCAGCAGTTCAGACGACAGGCTCTACACCTTC. Protein: CASSSDDRLYTF.